This T cell receptor (beta chain) was sequenced for a study of blood T cells in healthy people across ages. This clonotype was seen once. A much larger clone differs by one base, so this may be a read error. Alongside a J-beta primer mix, a sample-barcoded 5' primer served in a second PCR lasting about 7 to 12 cycles. TCRdb redid the calling of the 5' RACE reads with MiXCR, one entry per CDR3 protein. The sample shows some 1.7 million distinct CDR3 sequences, approximately 28% of them seen only once. PBMCs were isolated at a quantity of at least 6 million per sample. The clonotype was recovered from a woman aged 30 to 39 in good health. Sequencing was done on a sample of blood.

The CDR3 spells CASSPTLGQGKTKNIQDF. CDR3 DNA: TGTGCCAGCAGTCCCACCCTAGGCCAGGGAAAAACCAAAAACATTCAGGACTTC. This rearrangement joins TRBV28 to TRBJ2-4; the D gene is possibly TRBD1 (5 bases). The CDR3 is 18 amino acids. Looked up from germline, CDR1 is MDHEN and CDR2 is SYDVKM.